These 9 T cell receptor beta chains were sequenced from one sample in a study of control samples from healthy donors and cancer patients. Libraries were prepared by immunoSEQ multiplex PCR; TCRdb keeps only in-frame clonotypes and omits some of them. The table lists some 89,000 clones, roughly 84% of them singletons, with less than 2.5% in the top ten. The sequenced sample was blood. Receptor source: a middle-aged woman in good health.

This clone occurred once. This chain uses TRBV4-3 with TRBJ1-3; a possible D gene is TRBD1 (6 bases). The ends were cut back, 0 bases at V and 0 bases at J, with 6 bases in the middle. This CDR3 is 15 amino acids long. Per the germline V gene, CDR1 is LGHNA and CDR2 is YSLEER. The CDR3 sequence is CASSQEGGSGNTIYF. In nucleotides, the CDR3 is TGCGCCAGCAGCCAAGAAGGGGGCTCTGGAAACACCATATATTTT.

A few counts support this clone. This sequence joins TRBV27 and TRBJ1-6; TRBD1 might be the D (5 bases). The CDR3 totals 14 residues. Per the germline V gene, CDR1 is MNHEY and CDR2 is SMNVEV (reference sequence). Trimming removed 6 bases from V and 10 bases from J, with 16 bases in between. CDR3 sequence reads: CASSLSGVDSPLHF. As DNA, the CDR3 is TGTGCCAGCAGCCTCTCGGGGGTTGACTCACCCCTCCACTTT.

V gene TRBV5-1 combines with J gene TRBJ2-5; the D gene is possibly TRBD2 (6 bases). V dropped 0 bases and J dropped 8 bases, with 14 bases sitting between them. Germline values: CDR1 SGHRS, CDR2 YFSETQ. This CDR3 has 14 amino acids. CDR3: CASSLAFGGETQYF. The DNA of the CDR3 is TGCGCCAGCAGCTTGGCGTTTGGCGGGGAAACCCAGTACTTC.

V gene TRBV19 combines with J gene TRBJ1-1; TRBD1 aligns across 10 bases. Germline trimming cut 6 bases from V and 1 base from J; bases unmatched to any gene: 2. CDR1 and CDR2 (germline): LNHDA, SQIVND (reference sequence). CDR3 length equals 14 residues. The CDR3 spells CASRWDRGNTEAFF. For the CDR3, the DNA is TGTGCCAGTAGATGGGACAGGGGGAACACTGAAGCTTTCTTT.

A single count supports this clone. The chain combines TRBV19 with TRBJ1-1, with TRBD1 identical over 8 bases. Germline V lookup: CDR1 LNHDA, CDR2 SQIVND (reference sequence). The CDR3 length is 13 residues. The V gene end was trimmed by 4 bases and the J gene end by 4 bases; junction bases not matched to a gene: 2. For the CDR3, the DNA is TGTGCCAGTAGTACTACAGGGGGCACTGAAGCTTTCTTT. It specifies CASSTTGGTEAFF.

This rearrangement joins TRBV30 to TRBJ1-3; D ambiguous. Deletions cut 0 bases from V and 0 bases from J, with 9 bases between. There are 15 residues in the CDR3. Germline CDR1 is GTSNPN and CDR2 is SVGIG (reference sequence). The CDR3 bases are TGTGCCTGGAGTGTACTCAGGAGCTCTGGAAACACCATATATTTT. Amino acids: CAWSVLRSSGNTIYF.

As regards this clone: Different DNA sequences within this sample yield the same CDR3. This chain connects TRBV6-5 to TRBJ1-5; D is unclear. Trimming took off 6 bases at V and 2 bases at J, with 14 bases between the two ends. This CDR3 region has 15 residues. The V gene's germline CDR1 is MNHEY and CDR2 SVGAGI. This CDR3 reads CASSAGLRGNQPQHF. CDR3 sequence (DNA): TGTGCCAGCAGCGCCGGACTGAGAGGCAATCAGCCCCAGCATTTT.

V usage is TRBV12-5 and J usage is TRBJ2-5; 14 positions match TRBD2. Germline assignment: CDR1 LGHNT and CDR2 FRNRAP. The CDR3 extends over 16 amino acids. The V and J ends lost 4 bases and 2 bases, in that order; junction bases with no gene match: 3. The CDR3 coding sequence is TGTGCTAGTGGTTCGACTAGCGGGGGGGGGCAAGAGACCCAGTACTTC. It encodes CASGSTSGGGQETQYF. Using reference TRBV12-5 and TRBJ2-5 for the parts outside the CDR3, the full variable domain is DARVTQTPRHKVTEMGQEVTMRCQPILGHNTVFWYRQTMMQGLELLAYFRNRAPLDDSGMPKDRFSAEMPDATLATLKIQPSEPRDSAVYFCASGSTSGGGQETQYFGPGTRLLVL.

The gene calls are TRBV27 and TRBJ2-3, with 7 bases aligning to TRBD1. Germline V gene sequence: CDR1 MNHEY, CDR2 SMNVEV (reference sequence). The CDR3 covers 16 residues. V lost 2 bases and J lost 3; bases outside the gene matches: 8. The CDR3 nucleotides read TGTGCCAGCAGTTTAAGTGCACAGGGGTGGACAGATACGCAGTATTTT. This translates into CASSLSAQGWTDTQYF.